Only a few counts were recorded for the clone carrying this TCR beta chain. Its specificity is unknown. One entry per CDR3 protein results from TCRdb running MiXCR on the 5' RACE reads. The data contain roughly 40,000 distinct CDR3 sequences, 5.5% to 8.5% of them seen just once; the ten biggest clones take up roughly 0.76%. Germline V CDR1 and CDR2: KGHDR, SFDVKD. Deletions cut 4 bases from V and 9 bases from J, with 9 bases between. The CDR3 is 13 residues long. These data belong to a study of T-cell memory formation after mild COVID-19. Study background: The TCR clusters were mostly specific to one donor.

Points from the study as a whole: Cross-reactive memory seemingly joined, as some responding clones were found in pre-infection memory. Mostly located in CM and EM were contracting CD4+ clones, with contracting CD8+ clones located in EMRA. Clones that contracted from day 15 to 85 had balanced CD4/CD8; later expanders were CD4+ biased.

This TCR was sampled from an adult who had mild COVID-19 (a few samples of this study predate the infection). Cell type and time point are not known. The sample was PBMCs or a T cell subset sorted from them (not recorded which). V and J are TRBV24-1 and TRBJ1-6; D remains ambiguous. The CDR3 here is CATSEGEGSPLHF. CDR3 DNA sequence: TGTGCCACCAGTGAAGGTGAAGGTTCACCCCTCCACTTT.